These 31 T cell receptor beta chains were all obtained from the same sample, sequenced in a study of CD4 T cells in relation to SARS-CoV-2 and coronaviruses. Produced via immunoSEQ multiplex PCR; TCRdb's table is partial and in-frame only. The sample lists more than 15,000 clones; approximately 80% were seen once. Before the COVID-19 pandemic, during about 2011-2018, CD4+ T cells were taken from unexposed donors. CD4+ T cells were isolated from the cells after around 10 days of culture. These TCRs are of unknown antigen specificity. The sample taken for sequencing was CD4+ T cells from PBMCs, cultured in vitro. These receptor sequences come from a human donor in good health.

The chain employs TRBV19 and TRBJ1-2; D is possibly TRBD1 (5 bases). The CDR3 extends over 14 amino acids. CDR1 is LNHDA, CDR2 SQIVND, per germline (reference sequence). Between the trimmed V and J ends, which lost 1 base and 4 bases, there was a span of 10 bases. The CDR3 sequence is CASSIGEGIYGYTF. The CDR3 coding sequence is TGTGCCAGTAGTATAGGGGAGGGGATCTATGGCTACACCTTC.

CDR3 in amino acids: CSVFREEKLFF. CDR3 DNA sequence: TGCAGCGTTTTCAGGGAGGAAAAACTGTTTTTT. V usage is TRBV29-1 and J usage is TRBJ1-4; D is perhaps TRBD1 (5 bases). The CDR3 has 11 amino acids. V lost 5 bases, J lost 8 bases, and 9 bases lay in between. Germline-derived CDR1 and CDR2 are SQVTM and ANQGSEA.

The CDR3: CASSLHPGQGRQPQHF. The DNA of the CDR3 is TGTGCCAGTAGTTTACATCCGGGACAGGGCCGTCAGCCCCAGCATTTT. The chain uses TRBV19 and TRBJ1-5, with 9 bases that match TRBD1. The CDR3 length is 16 residues. Germline CDR1 LNHDA, CDR2 SQIVND (reference sequence). The junction had 11 bases not matched to a gene; V was cut back by 5 bases and J by 6 bases.

This clone appeared a single time. The CDR3 region has the DNA TGTGCCAGCTCAAGTAACGGGCCACCAGCTACGCAGTATTTT. Its translation is CASSSNGPPATQYF. The V and J genes are TRBV18 and TRBJ2-3; no definite D call. CDR1 and CDR2 from the germline V gene are KGHSH and LQKENI. This CDR3 spans 14 amino acids. V gave up 5 bases and J gave up 8 bases, with 17 bases separating them.

The chain links TRBV27 to TRBJ1-4; 8 bases fit TRBD1. Trimming removed 6 bases from V and 7 bases from J; junction bases left unmatched: 7. CDR1 is MNHEY, CDR2 SMNVEV, per germline (reference sequence). The CDR3 totals 14 residues. This CDR3 reads CASRLTGEGEKLFF. The CDR3 nucleotides read TGTGCCAGCAGGCTGACAGGGGAAGGTGAAAAACTGTTTTTT.

This chain joins TRBV11-3 and TRBJ2-1; either TRBD1 or TRBD2 may supply D (5 bases each). Trimming shortened V by 5 bases and J by 7 bases, and 12 bases separated the two germline ends. The germline V gene has CDR1 SGHNT and CDR2 YENEEA. The CDR3 covers 13 residues. CDR3 protein: CASSQRGENEQFF. The CDR3, as DNA: TGTGCCAGCAGCCAGAGGGGCGAGAATGAGCAGTTCTTC.

The genes are TRBV30 and TRBJ1-2, with D unresolved. Germline loops: CDR1 GTSNPN, CDR2 SVGIG (reference sequence). This CDR3 has 14 amino acids. Between the trimmed V and J ends, which lost 2 bases and 2 bases, there was a span of 12 bases. The CDR3 region has the DNA TGTGCCTGGAGTAATATGGTGAGCAACTATGGCTACACCTTC. Residues: CAWSNMVSNYGYTF. The whole variable domain, filled in from reference TRBV30 and TRBJ1-2, reads SQTIHQWPATLVQPVGSPLSLECTVEGTSNPNLYWYRQAAGRGLQLLFYSVGIGQISSEVPQNLSASRPQDRQFILSSKKLLLSDSGFYLCAWSNMVSNYGYTFGSGTRLTVV.

The V gene is TRBV5-6, the J gene TRBJ1-2; 7 bases line up with TRBD1. With 0 bases clipped from V and 0 bases from J, the junction kept 2 bases outside the gene matches. CDR3 size: 15 residues. Germline loops: CDR1 SGHDT, CDR2 YYEEEE. The CDR3 reads CASSLVTGANYGYTF. DNA of the CDR3: TGTGCCAGCAGCTTGGTTACAGGGGCTAACTATGGCTACACCTTC.

The rearrangement uses TRBV9 and TRBJ2-3; TRBD1 matches at 10 bases. This CDR3 spans 17 amino acids. The V segment lost 4 bases and the J segment 3 bases; nucleotides outside the gene matches: 11. Germline V lookup: CDR1 SGDLS, CDR2 YYNGEE. This CDR3 is CASSPRPGQGMTDTQYF. The CDR3 DNA follows: TGTGCCAGCAGCCCCCGTCCGGGACAGGGGATGACAGATACGCAGTATTTT.

The gene calls are TRBV3-1 (or the pseudogene TRBV3-2) and TRBJ1-1, with D perhaps TRBD1 (5 bases). Trimming cost V 4 bases and J 6 bases, with 9 bases left between them. The germline gives CDR1 LGHDT, CDR2 YNNKEL (reference sequence). The CDR3 runs 12 residues. The CDR3 DNA reads as TGTGCCAGCAGCCCGGGGGTACCTGAAGCTTTCTTT. This codes for CASSPGVPEAFF.

The chain combines TRBV10-1 with TRBJ2-5; 7 nucleotides align to TRBD1. With V trimmed by 4 bases and J by 4 bases, 9 bases remained unmatched. Germline-derived CDR1 and CDR2 are WNHNN and SYGVQD (reference sequence). This CDR3 comprises 15 residues. The CDR3 sequence is CASSANRGKSETQYF. The CDR3, as DNA: TGCGCCAGCAGTGCTAACAGGGGCAAGTCAGAGACCCAGTACTTC.

This chain connects TRBV10-3 to TRBJ2-6; D is possibly TRBD1 or TRBD2 (5 bases each). The CDR3 extends over 17 amino acids. The germline V and J ends were trimmed by 4 bases and 4 bases, with 17 bases remaining between them. The germline gives CDR1 ENHRY, CDR2 SYGVKD. The CDR3 nucleotides are TGTGCCATCAGTGGTCGGGGACCCACGACAGGGGCCAACGTCCTGACTTTC. Protein: CAISGRGPTTGANVLTF.

V and J are TRBV18 and TRBJ1-1, with unresolved D. V lost 0 bases and J lost 7, with 9 bases in between. The CDR3 spans 13 residues. CDR1 is KGHSH and CDR2 is LQKENI in the germline V gene. CDR3 residues: CASSPPSRSEAFF. CDR3 in DNA: TGTGCCAGCTCACCACCGTCCAGAAGTGAAGCTTTCTTT.

The genes are TRBV30 and TRBJ2-1, with 10 bases identical to TRBD2. The V segment lost 2 bases and the J segment 6 bases; nucleotides outside the gene matches: 7. Germline loops: CDR1 GTSNPN, CDR2 SVGIG (reference sequence). The CDR3 sequence is 15 residues long. This CDR3 is CAWSTGAGGLNEQFF. CDR3 sequence (DNA): TGTGCCTGGAGTACCGGAGCGGGAGGGCTCAATGAGCAGTTCTTC. The whole variable domain, filled in from reference TRBV30 and TRBJ2-1, reads SQTIHQWPATLVQPVGSPLSLECTVEGTSNPNLYWYRQAAGRGLQLLFYSVGIGQISSEVPQNLSASRPQDRQFILSSKKLLLSDSGFYLCAWSTGAGGLNEQFFGPGTRLTVL.

Remarks on this clone: Other DNA sequences in the same sample also yield this CDR3. V is TRBV12-3 or TRBV12-4 and J is TRBJ2-7; D remains unclear. The CDR3 length is 11 residues. The V end lost 3 bases, the J end lost 2 bases, and 2 bases lay between the germline ends. CDR3 DNA: TGTGCCAGCAGTTTGACCTACGAGCAGTACTTC. Its translation: CASSLTYEQYF.

The chain uses TRBV5-1 and TRBJ2-7; D is ambiguous. The CDR3 runs 14 residues. Germline assignment: CDR1 SGHRS and CDR2 YFSETQ. Trimming stripped 0 bases from V and 5 bases from J, with 12 bases between. Here the CDR3 DNA reads TGCGCCAGCAGCTTGGGTCGGGCTCGGGACGAGCAGTACTTC. Translation gives CASSLGRARDEQYF.

The chain carries TRBV27 and TRBJ2-1; 10 bases are shared with TRBD2. The V gene end was trimmed by 6 bases and the J gene end by 6 bases; junction bases not matched to a gene: 8. The CDR3 runs to 15 residues. CDR1 and CDR2 (germline): MNHEY, SMNVEV (reference sequence). Here the CDR3 reads CASRPRLAGSNEQFF. The CDR3 DNA reads as TGTGCCAGCAGGCCCCGACTAGCGGGCTCCAATGAGCAGTTCTTC.

The chain carries TRBV2 and TRBJ2-7, with D perhaps matching TRBD1 (6 bases). This CDR3 is built from 13 residues. V was cut by 5 bases and J by 2 bases, with 10 bases left in between. The V gene's germline CDR1 is SNHLY and CDR2 FYNNEI. The CDR3 loop is CASSPGTTYEQYF. For the CDR3, the DNA is TGTGCCAGCAGTCCCGGGACAACCTACGAGCAGTACTTC.

The chain is built from TRBV7-2 and TRBJ2-1; 7 bases fit TRBD2. The trim removed 4 bases at V and 6 bases at J, leaving 12 bases unmatched. The CDR3 contains 16 residues. Germline assignment: CDR1 SGHTA and CDR2 FQGNSA. For the CDR3, the DNA is TGTGCCAGCAGCTGGCAGGGCGCGGGAGTGGGCAATGAGCAGTTCTTC. It encodes CASSWQGAGVGNEQFF.

The chain recombines TRBV11-1 with TRBJ2-1; D not resolved. V lost 4 bases and J lost 0, with 10 bases in between. The V gene's germline CDR1 is SGHAT and CDR2 FQDESV (reference sequence). The CDR3 covers 15 residues. CDR3 region: CASSSWGSSYNEQFF. In nucleotides, the CDR3 is TGTGCCAGCAGCTCGTGGGGAAGCTCCTACAATGAGCAGTTCTTC.

This clone has only a few counts. This rearrangement joins TRBV6-5 to TRBJ1-5; 9 bases agree with TRBD1. The CDR3 runs to 16 residues. Germline-derived CDR1 and CDR2 are MNHEY and SVGAGI. V was clipped by 4 bases and J by 0 bases; unmatched bases: 4. DNA of the CDR3: TGTGCCAGCAGTTCCGGGACAGGGCATAGCAATCAGCCCCAGCATTTT. This encodes CASSSGTGHSNQPQHF.

The chain couples TRBV5-4 to TRBJ2-1; D unresolved. The CDR3 has 13 residues. The germline V and J ends were trimmed by 1 base and 8 bases, with 10 bases remaining between them. From germline, CDR1 is SGHNT and CDR2 YYREEE (reference sequence). This CDR3 reads CASSLYSADEQFF. The CDR3 DNA reads TGTGCCAGCAGCTTGTATTCTGCGGATGAGCAGTTCTTC.

The chain links TRBV10-3 to TRBJ2-3; 7 bases are shared with TRBD2. The CDR3 consists of 15 residues. Germline V gene sequence: CDR1 ENHRY, CDR2 SYGVKD. Trimming removed 10 bases from V and 0 bases from J; junction bases left unmatched: 10. In nucleotides, the CDR3 is TGTGCCACAACTTCAAGGGACTATAGCACAGATACGCAGTATTTT. Residues: CATTSRDYSTDTQYF.

The chain combines TRBV30 with TRBJ1-4; 7 nucleotides match TRBD1. The CDR3 contains 13 residues. CDR1 is GTSNPN, CDR2 SVGIG, per germline (reference sequence). V trimming: 5 bases; J trimming: 5 bases; junction bases outside the gene matches: 5. DNA for the CDR3: TGTGCCTGGGGACAGGCCAGCAATGAAAAACTGTTTTTT. It codes for CAWGQASNEKLFF.

V and J are TRBV29-1 and TRBJ2-2; 10 bases agree with TRBD2. Germline CDR1 is SQVTM and CDR2 is ANQGSEA. This CDR3 spans 14 amino acids. Unmatched junction bases numbered 6, after V lost 4 bases and J lost 7 bases. CDR3 loop: CSVVGLAGVGELFF. DNA for the CDR3: TGCAGCGTTGTAGGGCTAGCGGGAGTCGGGGAGCTGTTTTTT.

The chain has TRBV2 and TRBJ2-1; no reliable D call. CDR1 and CDR2 (germline): SNHLY, FYNNEI. This CDR3 spans 12 amino acids. V was trimmed by 3 bases and J by 2 bases, leaving 2 bases between them. The CDR3 DNA reads TGTGCCAGCAGTGATCCCTACAATGAGCAGTTCTTC. It encodes CASSDPYNEQFF.

This clone was observed a few times. The V gene is TRBV27, the J gene TRBJ2-2; 7 positions match TRBD1. The V gene's germline CDR1 is MNHEY and CDR2 SMNVEV (reference sequence). The CDR3 has 17 residues. J gave up 7 bases and V 6 bases, and 17 bases lay outside the gene matches. This chain's CDR3 is CASRPIGREGAVGELFF. The CDR3 DNA follows: TGTGCCAGCAGACCCATTGGGCGAGAGGGGGCGGTCGGGGAGCTGTTTTTT.

In this sample, this clone turned up once. V and J are TRBV10-3 and TRBJ2-1; 9 bases align to TRBD2. CDR1 is ENHRY, CDR2 SYGVKD, per germline. This CDR3 is 13 amino acids long. J lost 10 bases, V lost 6 bases, and 7 bases had no gene match. Here the CDR3 DNA reads TGTGCCATCAGCTCCGGGACTAGCCGCGAGCAGTTCTTC. Its protein product is CAISSGTSREQFF.

The chain joins TRBV30 to TRBJ1-5, with D maybe TRBD1 (6 bases). CDR3 size: 13 residues. Germline lookup yields CDR1 GTSNPN and CDR2 SVGIG (reference sequence). Trimming removed 4 bases at V and 4 bases at J, with 11 bases between. CDR3 nucleotide sequence: TGTGCCTGGAATACAGGGAGGAATCAGCCCCAGCATTTT. It encodes CAWNTGRNQPQHF.

The rearrangement links TRBV6-5 to TRBJ1-2, with 7 bases fitting TRBD1. The CDR3 runs to 15 residues. The germline V gene has CDR1 MNHEY and CDR2 SVGAGI. Trimming at V came to 4 bases and at J to 7 bases, leaving 12 bases not matched to a gene. CDR3 sequence (DNA): TGTGCCAGCAGTTCCCTAACGACAGGGTATGTTGGCTACACCTTC. Its protein product is CASSSLTTGYVGYTF.

The chain uses TRBV20-1 and TRBJ2-7, with 8 bases matching TRBD1. Germline V lookup: CDR1 DFQATT, CDR2 SNEGSKA (reference sequence). The CDR3 length is 15 residues. The ends lost 3 bases at V and 2 bases at J; junction bases unmatched: 9. CDR3 nucleotides: TGCAGTGCTAGTGGAGTTGAACAGGGGGCCTACGAGCAGTACTTC. Translating gives CSASGVEQGAYEQYF.